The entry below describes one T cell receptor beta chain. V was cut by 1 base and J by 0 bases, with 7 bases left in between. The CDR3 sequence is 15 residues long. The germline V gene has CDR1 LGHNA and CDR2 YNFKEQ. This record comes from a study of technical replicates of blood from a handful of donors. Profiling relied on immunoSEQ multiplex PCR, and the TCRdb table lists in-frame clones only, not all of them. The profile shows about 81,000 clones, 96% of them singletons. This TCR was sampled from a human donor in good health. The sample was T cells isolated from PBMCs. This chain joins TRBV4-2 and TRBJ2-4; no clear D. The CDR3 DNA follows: TGTGCCAGCAGCCAAGTTCCGGTAGCCAAAAACATTCAGTACTTC. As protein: CASSQVPVAKNIQYF.